Below are 9 T cell receptor beta chains sequenced from a single sample in a study of shared clonotypes between healthy human individuals. Profiling relied on immunoSEQ multiplex PCR, and the TCRdb table lists in-frame clones only, not all of them. Of about 520,000 clones in the sample, around 96% were seen once. Input material: naive CD4+ T cells sorted from blood. The sample's subset: CD45RA+ positively selected. The receptors were sampled from a woman aged 30 to 39 in good health.

Only one count was recorded for this clone. The V gene is TRBV28, the J gene TRBJ2-2; 12 nucleotides match TRBD2. Germline V gene lookup returns CDR1 MDHEN and CDR2 SYDVKM. This CDR3 comprises 16 residues. The V gene end was trimmed by 3 bases and the J gene end by 6 bases; junction bases not matched to a gene: 5. The CDR3 DNA follows: TGTGCCAGCAGTTTGGGGGGACTAGCGGGCTCCGGGGAGCTGTTTTTT. Amino acids: CASSLGGLAGSGELFF.

CDR3 region: CSVGLAGVSYNEQFF. DNA for the CDR3: TGCAGCGTTGGACTAGCGGGCGTATCCTACAATGAGCAGTTCTTC. J is TRBJ2-1 and V is TRBV29-1; 10 nucleotides match TRBD2. This CDR3 has 15 residues. J gave up 1 base and V 4 bases, and 4 bases lay outside the gene matches. Germline values: CDR1 SQVTM, CDR2 ANQGSEA.

To note about this clone: Sequence at one end of the junction differs from germline and may be a read error. CDR3 bases: TGTGCCAACAGTCACGGGACAGACTCTTCCTACGAGCAGTACTTC. As protein: CANSHGTDSSYEQYF. V gene TRBV6-5 combines with J gene TRBJ2-7, with 7 bases aligning to TRBD1. The CDR3 runs to 15 residues. Per the germline V gene, CDR1 is MNHEY and CDR2 is SVGAGI.

The gene calls are TRBV5-1 and TRBJ1-1; D gene uncertain. V dropped 1 base and J dropped 1 base, with 5 bases sitting between them. Germline-derived CDR1 and CDR2 are SGHRS and YFSETQ. This CDR3 is 13 amino acids long. The CDR3 coding sequence is TGCGCCAGCAGCTTGATAGAGAACACTGAAGCTTTCTTT. It encodes CASSLIENTEAFF.

This clone has only a few counts. The rearrangement joins TRBV6-1 to TRBJ2-7; TRBD2 agrees at 13 bases. The CDR3 has 16 amino acids. The trim removed 3 bases at V and 1 base at J, leaving 3 bases unmatched. Germline lookup yields CDR1 MNHNS and CDR2 SASEGT. CDR3: CASSERTSGSSYEQYF. CDR3 sequence (DNA): TGTGCCAGCAGTGAGCGGACTAGCGGGAGTTCCTACGAGCAGTACTTC.

The chain employs TRBV19 and TRBJ1-2; D unclear. The CDR3 is 13 amino acids. The ends were cut back, 7 bases at V and 3 bases at J, with 12 bases in the middle. The germline gives CDR1 LNHDA, CDR2 SQIVND (reference sequence). Here the CDR3 reads CASKASLDYGYTF. CDR3 nucleotide sequence: TGTGCCAGTAAAGCCAGCTTGGACTATGGCTACACCTTC. The complete variable domain, with remaining parts taken from reference TRBV19 and TRBJ1-2, reads DGGITQSPKYLFRKEGQNVTLSCEQNLNHDAMYWYRQDPGQGLRLIYYSQIVNDFQKGDIAEGYSVSREKKESFPLTVTSAQKNPTAFYLCASKASLDYGYTFGSGTRLTVV.

The rearrangement links TRBV5-1 to TRBJ2-2; unclear D gene. There are 13 residues in the CDR3. Germline CDR1 is SGHRS and CDR2 is YFSETQ. The V end lost 0 bases, the J end lost 5 bases, and 5 bases lay between the germline ends. The CDR3 protein is CASSLEATGELFF. In DNA, the CDR3 is TGCGCCAGCAGCTTGGAGGCGACCGGGGAGCTGTTTTTT.

This clone was found a few times. The V call is TRBV5-1, the J call TRBJ1-2; TRBD1 agrees at 7 bases. The V gene's germline CDR1 is SGHRS and CDR2 YFSETQ. V lost 4 bases and J lost 7; bases outside the gene matches: 7. This CDR3 is built from 13 residues. CDR3 sequence (DNA): TGCGCCAGCAGCAGTGAGGGGGCAGGTGGCTACACCTTC. As protein: CASSSEGAGGYTF.

The chain employs TRBV30 and TRBJ2-2; no firm D call. V was shortened by 1 base and J by 5 bases, with 5 bases between the two germline ends. The CDR3 extends over 12 amino acids. Germline V gene data show CDR1 as GTSNPN and CDR2 as SVGIG (reference sequence). CDR3 bases: TGTGCCTGGAGTGATACGACCGGGGAGCTGTTTTTT. Protein: CAWSDTTGELFF. Based on the CDR3 plus reference TRBV30 and TRBJ2-2, the full variable domain is SQTIHQWPATLVQPVGSPLSLECTVEGTSNPNLYWYRQAAGRGLQLLFYSVGIGQISSEVPQNLSASRPQDRQFILSSKKLLLSDSGFYLCAWSDTTGELFFGEGSRLTVL.